This is a list of T cell receptor beta chains from one sample in a study of T cell changes during pregnancy in multiple sclerosis. Measured with immunoSEQ multiplex PCR; TCRdb has only the in-frame clones, and not every one. The sample lists fewer than 70,000 clones; roughly 90% were seen once. The sample consisted of peripheral blood, taken in the second trimester of pregnancy. Source of these receptors: a female donor with multiple sclerosis, enrolled in a pregnancy study. Both conserved end residues are part of each CDR3. A D gene is named only where the DNA matches it firmly. Only some rows state a clone size, as once, few, many or a class for expanded clones.

clone_size	d_call	v_call	j_call	cdr3_aa	cdr3_nt
NA	NA	TRBV4-1	TRBJ1-5	CASSQLRPVNQPQHF	TGCGCCAGCAGCCAATTGCGGCCAGTTAATCAGCCCCAGCATTTT
NA	NA	TRBV7-9	TRBJ2-7	CASSLYLSEQYF	TGTGCCAGCAGCTTATATCTCAGCGAGCAGTACTTC
once	NA	TRBV4-1	TRBJ1-1	CASSQEDRARDEAFF	TGCGCCAGCAGCCAAGAGGACAGAGCGCGTGATGAAGCTTTCTTT
NA	NA	TRBV13	TRBJ2-7	CASSLGRDLYEQYF	TGTGCCAGCAGCTTAGGCCGGGACTTGTACGAGCAGTACTTC
NA	NA	TRBV5-1	TRBJ1-3	CASSLGGSGNTIYF	TGCGCCAGCAGCTTGGGCGGCTCTGGAAACACCATATATTTT
NA	NA	TRBV5-6	TRBJ1-2	CASSLEQNYGYTF	TGTGCCAGCAGCTTGGAACAGAACTATGGCTACACCTTC
NA	TRBD1	TRBV6-5	TRBJ1-3	CASSNPGQGDTIYF	TGTGCCAGCAGTAACCCGGGACAGGGAGACACCATATATTTT
NA	NA	TRBV10-3	TRBJ2-2	CAINRQNTGELFF	TGTGCCATCAACAGGCAGAACACCGGGGAGCTGTTTTTT
NA	TRBD2	TRBV2	TRBJ2-7	CASTPRGGLAYEQYF	TGTGCCAGCACCCCACGGGGGGGACTAGCCTACGAGCAGTACTTC
NA	TRBD2	TRBV18	TRBJ2-1	CASSPPGLAGNNEQFF	TGTGCCAGCTCACCACCCGGACTAGCGGGAAACAATGAGCAGTTCTTC
NA	NA	TRBV5-4	TRBJ1-2	CASSFFGGGGYTF	TGTGCCAGCAGCTTCTTTGGGGGGGGAGGCTACACCTTC
NA	NA	TRBV5-1	TRBJ2-3	CASSFSSSTDTQYF	TGCGCCAGCAGCTTCTCCTCTAGCACAGATACGCAGTATTTT
NA	NA	TRBV10-2	TRBJ1-1	CASSDLGGEAFF	TGCGCCAGCAGTGACCTAGGGGGTGAAGCTTTCTTT
NA	TRBD1	TRBV7-2	TRBJ2-7	CASSLGQGRSYEQYF	TGTGCCAGCAGCTTAGGACAGGGAAGATCCTACGAGCAGTACTTC
once	NA	TRBV2	TRBJ2-7	CASSRLTPMDEQYF	TGTGCCAGCAGTCGCCTAACGCCGATGGACGAGCAGTACTTC
NA	NA	TRBV5-4	TRBJ2-4	CASSQDLSTAKNIQYF	TGTGCCAGCAGCCAGGACTTATCCACAGCCAAAAACATTCAGTACTTC
NA	TRBD2	TRBV5-4	TRBJ2-1	CASMKTSGSSNEQFF	TGTGCCAGCATGAAGACTAGCGGGAGTTCGAATGAGCAGTTCTTC
NA	NA	TRBV19	TRBJ1-2	CASSIGGLWNYGYTF	TGTGCCAGTAGTATAGGTGGGCTCTGGAACTATGGCTACACCTTC
NA	TRBD1	TRBV13	TRBJ2-3	CASSTRTGNTDTQYF	TGTGCCAGCAGCACACGGACAGGGAACACAGATACGCAGTATTTT
NA	NA	TRBV6-5	TRBJ1-5	CASRTGLNQPQHF	TGTGCTAGCCGAACTGGGCTCAATCAGCCCCAGCATTTT
NA	NA	TRBV30	TRBJ2-4	CAWSRPRRQTLAKNIQYF	TGTGCCTGGAGTCGTCCCCGCCGACAGACCCTAGCCAAAAACATTCAGTACTTC
NA	TRBD2	TRBV19	TRBJ2-7	CASSTLLAGGSYEQYF	TGTGCCAGTAGTACTTTACTAGCGGGAGGGTCCTACGAGCAGTACTTC
NA	NA	TRBV4-1	TRBJ1-1	CASSQDRREAFF	TGCGCCAGCAGCCAAGATAGAAGGGAGGCTTTCTTT
NA	NA	TRBV4-2	TRBJ2-7	CASSQVLGRQESNEQYF	TGTGCCAGCAGCCAAGTTTTAGGGAGACAGGAGAGCAACGAGCAGTACTTC
NA	NA	TRBV15	TRBJ1-6	CATSRDPGDYNSPLHF	TGTGCCACCAGCAGAGACCCGGGGGACTATAATTCACCCCTCCACTTT
NA	TRBD1	TRBV28	TRBJ1-5	CASRRRAGGSNQPQHF	TGTGCCAGCAGACGAAGGGCAGGGGGTAGCAATCAGCCCCAGCATTTT
NA	TRBD1	TRBV11-2	TRBJ2-7	CASSPRDRAGYEQYF	TGTGCCAGCAGTCCACGGGACAGGGCAGGGTACGAGCAGTACTTC
NA	TRBD1	TRBV27	TRBJ2-7	CASSPSTGDSSYEQYF	TGTGCCAGCAGTCCGTCGACAGGGGATAGCTCCTACGAGCAGTACTTC
NA	TRBD2	TRBV9	TRBJ2-3	CASSVGILAVTDTQYF	TGTGCCAGCAGCGTAGGGATTCTAGCGGTCACAGATACGCAGTATTTT
NA	TRBD2	TRBV5-1	TRBJ2-2	CASSLGTSKSGELFF	TGCGCCAGCAGCCTCGGGACTAGCAAGTCGGGGGAGCTGTTTTTT
NA	NA	TRBV7-9	TRBJ2-6	CASSETGLGANVLTF	TGTGCCAGCAGCGAAACGGGACTCGGGGCCAACGTCCTGACTTTC
NA	TRBD1	TRBV28	TRBJ1-2	CASSLRGRLLQGAANGYTF	TGTGCCAGCAGTTTACGCGGAAGACTCCTCCAGGGGGCGGCGAATGGCTACACCTTC
NA	NA	TRBV7-9	TRBJ2-5	CASSLGQETQYF	TGTGCCAGCAGCTTAGGACAGGAGACCCAGTACTTC
NA	TRBD2	TRBV6-4	TRBJ2-4	CASSSTSGGTGNIQYF	TGTGCCAGCAGCTCGACTAGCGGGGGCACGGGAAACATTCAGTACTTC
NA	TRBD2	TRBV2	TRBJ2-5	CASSEQAAGGVETQYF	TGTGCCAGCAGTGAGCAGGCAGCGGGAGGTGTAGAGACCCAGTACTTC
NA	TRBD2	TRBV30	TRBJ2-3	CAWSGWRTSGSPDTQYF	TGTGCCTGGAGTGGTTGGAGGACTAGCGGGAGCCCAGATACGCAGTATTTT
NA	TRBD1	TRBV29-1	TRBJ1-2	CSVEENRGRGYTF	TGCAGCGTTGAAGAAAACAGGGGGCGCGGCTACACCTTC
NA	NA	TRBV19	TRBJ1-2	CASRGRQIANYGYTF	TGTGCCAGTAGGGGAAGACAGATAGCTAACTATGGCTACACCTTC
NA	NA	TRBV19	TRBJ2-1	CASSIPEIDEQFF	TGTGCCAGTAGTATACCGGAGATCGATGAGCAGTTCTTC
NA	TRBD2	TRBV28	TRBJ2-7	CASSLGGSSYEQYF	TGTGCCAGCAGTTTGGGCGGGAGCTCTTACGAGCAGTACTTC
NA	TRBD2	TRBV28	TRBJ2-7	CASSQGTSGSYEQYF	TGTGCCAGCAGTCAAGGGACTAGCGGCTCCTACGAGCAGTACTTC
NA	NA	TRBV12-2	TRBJ2-7	CASRLNPGLALYEQYF	TGTGCAAGTCGCTTGAATCCGGGACTAGCCCTTTACGAGCAGTACTTC
NA	NA	TRBV5-4	TRBJ1-1	CASRVGRGNTEAFF	TGTGCCAGCAGGGTTGGACGGGGGAACACTGAAGCTTTCTTT
NA	TRBD1	TRBV28	TRBJ1-3	CASSSPTGDSGNTIYF	TGTGCCAGCAGTTCGCCCACAGGGGACTCTGGAAACACCATATATTTT
NA	NA	TRBV11-2	TRBJ2-7	CASSLLKETYEQYF	TGTGCCAGCAGCTTACTGAAGGAGACCTACGAGCAGTACTTC
NA	TRBD1	TRBV5-1	TRBJ1-2	CASSPRGQWVYGYTF	TGCGCCAGCAGCCCAAGGGGACAGTGGGTTTATGGCTACACCTTC
NA	NA	TRBV19	TRBJ1-5	CASSIEAASGNQPQHF	TGTGCCAGTAGTATCGAGGCAGCATCGGGCAATCAGCCCCAGCATTTT
NA	NA	TRBV29-1	TRBJ1-1	CSVTPVTNTEAFF	TGCAGCGTCACGCCGGTCACGAACACTGAAGCTTTCTTT
NA	TRBD1	TRBV11-2	TRBJ2-7	CASSPDRGGYEQYF	TGTGCCAGCAGCCCCGACAGGGGAGGCTACGAGCAGTACTTC
once	TRBD1	TRBV6-6	TRBJ1-4	CASGDRGRTNEKLFF	TGTGCCAGCGGGGACAGGGGGAGAACTAATGAAAAACTGTTTTTT